These 5 T cell receptor beta chains were sequenced from one sample in a study of blood T cells in healthy people across ages. A J-beta primer mix and a sample-barcoded 5' primer were used in a second PCR of roughly 7 to 12 cycles. TCRdb passed the 5' RACE reads through MiXCR, listing each CDR3 protein once. The sample records about 1,800,000 distinct CDR3 sequences, 28% being singletons. Sequencing was carried out using blood. The origin of the receptors is a woman in her thirties in good health.

This clonotype appeared a few times. The chain couples TRBV5-1 to TRBJ2-5; D is ambiguous. Deletions cut 1 base from V and 5 bases from J, with 9 bases between. Germline CDR1 is SGHRS and CDR2 is YFSETQ. The CDR3 has 13 amino acids. CDR3 loop: CASSLSDGETQYF. In nucleotides, the CDR3 is TGCGCCAGCAGCTTGAGTGACGGGGAGACCCAGTACTTC.

The chain couples TRBV20-1 to TRBJ2-1; D gene unclear. This CDR3 has 13 residues. The germline V gene encodes CDR1 DFQATT and CDR2 SNEGSKA (reference sequence). Trimming shortened V by 0 bases and J by 5 bases, and 8 bases separated the two germline ends. In DNA, the CDR3 is TGCAGTGCTAGAGATTTTCTCAACAATGAGCAGTTCTTC. Its protein is CSARDFLNNEQFF.

This clonotype was counted between two and nine times. The chain carries TRBV7-6 and TRBJ2-6; D remains ambiguous. The CDR3 spans 14 residues. Between the trimmed V and J ends, which lost 1 base and 5 bases, there was a span of 6 bases. CDR1 and CDR2 (germline): SGHVS, FNYEAQ. CDR3 sequence: CASSLDRRANVLTF. The CDR3 DNA reads as TGTGCCAGCAGCTTAGACCGCCGGGCCAACGTCCTGACTTTC.

CDR3 region: CAWSGHSYQPQHF. In nucleotides, the CDR3 is TGTGCCTGGAGTGGACACTCATATCAGCCCCAGCATTTT. V and J are TRBV30 and TRBJ1-5; D not certain. The CDR3 contains 13 residues. Trimming stripped 1 base from V and 5 bases from J, with 9 bases between. Germline CDR1 and CDR2: GTSNPN and SVGIG (reference sequence).

V usage is TRBV3-1 and J usage is TRBJ1-6; no firm D call. Per the germline V gene, CDR1 is LGHDT and CDR2 is YNNKEL (reference sequence). Trimming left V 2 bases short and J 9 bases short, with 14 bases between. This CDR3 region has 15 residues. CDR3 loop: CASSQLDPRGSPLHF. In nucleotides, the CDR3 is TGTGCCAGCAGCCAACTCGACCCCCGCGGTTCACCCCTCCACTTT.